Below, one T cell receptor beta chain is given with its context. The antigen is unknown. This entry comes from a study of cytomegalovirus exposure and HLA in healthy donors. Study at large: The 90 to 150 validation repertoires used the same platform as the approximately 700 first-cohort repertoires (as reported by a later analysis). The study's findings and limits: There were under 200 TCR beta chains listed as cytomegalovirus-associated. CMV antigen specificity was confirmed in vitro for three CMV-associated chains. The classifier reportedly diagnosed cytomegalovirus status with high sensitivity and specificity.

CDR3 length equals 17 residues. Trimming pared 1 base from V and 0 bases from J, leaving 14 bases between. Germline V gene sequence: CDR1 SGHVS, CDR2 FNYEAQ. Repertoires were generated with immunoSEQ multiplex PCR, while TCRdb's copy carries only in-frame clones and drops some. The sample records about 78,000 clones, 90% to 97% being singletons. This clonotype originated in a man aged 18 to 29 in good health and CMV-seropositive. The rearrangement links TRBV7-6 to TRBJ2-3, with D possibly being TRBD1 (6 bases). What was sequenced was PBMCs. DNA for the CDR3: TGTGCCAGCAGCTTAGGAGGCGCAGGGGACAGCACAGATACGCAGTATTTT. This gives the protein CASSLGGAGDSTDTQYF.